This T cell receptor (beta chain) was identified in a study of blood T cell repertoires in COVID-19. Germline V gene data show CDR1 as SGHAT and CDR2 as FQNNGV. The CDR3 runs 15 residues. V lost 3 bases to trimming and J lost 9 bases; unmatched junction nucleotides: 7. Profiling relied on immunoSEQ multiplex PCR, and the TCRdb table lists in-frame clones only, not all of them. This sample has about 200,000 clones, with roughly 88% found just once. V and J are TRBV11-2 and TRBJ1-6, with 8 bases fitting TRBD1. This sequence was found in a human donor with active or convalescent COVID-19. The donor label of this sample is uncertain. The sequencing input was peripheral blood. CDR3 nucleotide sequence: TGTGCCAGCAGCTTGGGAGGACAGGGAGTTTCACCCCTCCACTTT. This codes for CASSLGGQGVSPLHF.